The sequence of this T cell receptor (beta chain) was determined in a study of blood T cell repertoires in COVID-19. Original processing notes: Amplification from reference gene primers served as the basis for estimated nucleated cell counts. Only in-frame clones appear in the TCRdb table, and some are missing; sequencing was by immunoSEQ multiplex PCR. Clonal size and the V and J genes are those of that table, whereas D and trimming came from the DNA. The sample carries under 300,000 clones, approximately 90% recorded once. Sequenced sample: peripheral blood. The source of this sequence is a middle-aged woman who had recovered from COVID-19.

The CDR3 region is CASSIISGGTSRRQPQHF. CDR3 nucleotide sequence: TGTGCCAGTAGTATAATAAGCGGCGGAACCTCACGTAGACAGCCCCAGCATTTT. This sequence joins TRBV19 and TRBJ1-5; D unclear. The CDR3 totals 18 residues. V was clipped by 2 bases and J by 7 bases, with 24 bases between them. Germline V gives CDR1 LNHDA, CDR2 SQIVND (reference sequence).